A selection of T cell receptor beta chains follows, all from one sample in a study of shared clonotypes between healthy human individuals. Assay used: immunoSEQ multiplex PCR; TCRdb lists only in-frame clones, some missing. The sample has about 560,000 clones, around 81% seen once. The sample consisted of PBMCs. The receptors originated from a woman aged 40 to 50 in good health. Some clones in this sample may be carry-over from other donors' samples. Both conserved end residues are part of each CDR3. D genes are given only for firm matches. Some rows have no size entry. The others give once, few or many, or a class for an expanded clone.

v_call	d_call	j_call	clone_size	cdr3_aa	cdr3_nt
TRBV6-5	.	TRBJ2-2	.	CASSFSADQNTGELFF	TGTGCCAGCAGTTTCTCGGCCGACCAGAACACCGGGGAGCTGTTTTTT
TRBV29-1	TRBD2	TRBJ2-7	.	CSVRGGISYEQYF	TGCAGCGTTCGGGGGGGAATCTCCTACGAGCAGTACTTC
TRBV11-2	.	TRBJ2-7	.	CASSLTAYEQYF	TGTGCCAGCAGCTTGACAGCCTACGAGCAGTACTTC
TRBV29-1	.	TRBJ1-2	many	CSVDFSGDGYGYTF	TGCAGCGTTGATTTTTCGGGCGACGGCTATGGCTACACCTTC
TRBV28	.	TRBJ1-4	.	CASSPSEFFREKLFF	TGTGCCAGCAGCCCATCTGAATTTTTCCGTGAAAAACTGTTTTTT
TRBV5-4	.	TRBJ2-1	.	CASSFVRGPQGEQFF	TGTGCCAGCAGCTTTGTCAGGGGACCCCAAGGGGAGCAGTTCTTC
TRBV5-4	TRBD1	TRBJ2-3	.	CASSPDRGPGDTQYF	TGTGCCAGCAGCCCGGACAGGGGGCCTGGGGATACGCAGTATTTT
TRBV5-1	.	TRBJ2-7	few	CASSRANPTYEQYF	TGCGCCAGCAGCCGGGCGAACCCTACCTACGAGCAGTACTTC
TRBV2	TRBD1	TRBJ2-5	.	CASNYRQGIETQYF	TGTGCCAGCAACTACCGACAGGGAATCGAGACCCAGTACTTC
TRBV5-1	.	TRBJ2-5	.	CASSLGVRLLYQETQYF	TGCGCCAGCAGCTTGGGGGTCAGGTTGCTATACCAAGAGACCCAGTACTTC
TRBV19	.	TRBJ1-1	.	CASSIDWQGNTEAFF	TGTGCCAGTAGTATAGATTGGCAGGGGAACACTGAAGCTTTCTTT
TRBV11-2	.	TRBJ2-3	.	CASSLGPHTDTQYF	TGTGCCAGCAGCTTAGGTCCACACACAGATACGCAGTATTTT
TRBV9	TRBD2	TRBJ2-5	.	CARGREPQETQYF	TGTGCCAGAGGGCGGGAGCCCCAAGAGACCCAGTACTTC
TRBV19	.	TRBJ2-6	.	CASNGHLSSGANVLTF	TGTGCCAGTAACGGACACCTGAGCTCTGGGGCCAACGTCCTGACTTTC
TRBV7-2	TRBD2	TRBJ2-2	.	CASSSRTSGKSYTGELFF	TGTGCCAGCAGCTCTCGGACTAGCGGGAAGAGTTACACCGGGGAGCTGTTTTTT
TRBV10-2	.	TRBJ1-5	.	CASSESWLQPQHF	TGCGCCAGCAGTGAGTCTTGGTTGCAGCCCCAGCATTTT
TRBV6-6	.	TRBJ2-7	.	CATQNRGIYEQYF	TGTGCCACCCAGAACCGGGGTATCTACGAGCAGTACTTC
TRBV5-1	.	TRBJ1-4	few	CASSLDSPEGRLFF	TGCGCCAGCAGCTTGGATTCGCCGGAGGGACGCCTGTTTTTT
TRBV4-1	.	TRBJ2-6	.	CASSHQKGGAGVSGANVLTF	TGCGCCAGCAGCCATCAGAAAGGGGGGGCCGGGGTATCCGGGGCCAACGTCCTGACTTTC
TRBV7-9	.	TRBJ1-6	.	CASSSKDRPLHF	TGTGCCAGCAGCTCGAAAGACCGGCCCCTCCACTTT
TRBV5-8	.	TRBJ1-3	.	CASSLVRGSGNTIYF	TGTGCCAGCAGCTTGGTCCGGGGATCTGGAAACACCATATATTTT
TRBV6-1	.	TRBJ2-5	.	CASSGAGGMVTQYF	TGTGCCAGCAGTGGGGCCGGAGGGATGGTGACCCAGTACTTC
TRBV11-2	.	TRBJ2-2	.	CASSARGINTGELFF	TGTGCCAGCAGCGCCCGGGGGATTAACACCGGGGAGCTGTTTTTT
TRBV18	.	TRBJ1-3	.	CASSPSGTGNTIYF	TGTGCCAGCTCACCTTCCGGGACAGGAAACACCATATATTTT
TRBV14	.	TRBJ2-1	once	CASSPDPYNEQFF	TGTGCCAGCAGCCCGGACCCGTACAATGAGCAGTTCTTC
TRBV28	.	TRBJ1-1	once	CASTTGGGNPSGTEAFF	TGTGCCAGCACCACTGGAGGGGGTAACCCGTCGGGCACTGAAGCTTTCTTT
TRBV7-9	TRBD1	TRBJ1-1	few	CASSPQGDTEAFF	TGTGCCAGCAGTCCGCAGGGGGACACTGAAGCTTTCTTT
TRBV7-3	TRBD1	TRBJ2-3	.	CASSLGTGNTDTQYF	TGTGCCAGCAGCTTAGGGACAGGTAACACAGATACGCAGTATTTT
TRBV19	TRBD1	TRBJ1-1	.	CASNGGQGGTEAFF	TGTGCCAGTAATGGTGGACAGGGGGGCACTGAAGCTTTCTTT
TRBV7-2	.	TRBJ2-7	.	CASSLEISNEQYF	TGTGCCAGCAGCTTAGAGATAAGCAACGAGCAGTACTTC
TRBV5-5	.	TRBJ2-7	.	CASSLGRIIYEQYF	TGTGCCAGCAGCTTGGGGAGGATTATCTACGAGCAGTACTTC
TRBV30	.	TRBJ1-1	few	CAWSVLVTGTEAFF	TGTGCCTGGAGTGTACTTGTGACGGGCACTGAAGCTTTCTTT
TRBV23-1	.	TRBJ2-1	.	CASSQSPGARGGNEQFF	TGCGCCAGCAGTCAATCCCCTGGCGCAAGGGGTGGGAATGAGCAGTTCTTC
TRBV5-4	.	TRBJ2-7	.	CASSSRDGSYEQYF	TGTGCCAGCAGCTCCCGGGACGGCTCCTACGAGCAGTACTTC
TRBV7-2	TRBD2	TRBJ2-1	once	CASSLARRASGYNEQFF	TGTGCCAGCAGCTTAGCGCGGAGGGCTAGCGGTTACAATGAGCAGTTCTTC
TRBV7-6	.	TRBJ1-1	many	CASSPHAEAFF	TGTGCCAGCAGCCCTCACGCTGAAGCTTTCTTT
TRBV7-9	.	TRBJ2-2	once	CASPGAGTNTGELFF	TGTGCCAGCCCGGGGGCGGGAACGAACACCGGGGAGCTGTTTTTT
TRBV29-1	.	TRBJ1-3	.	CSVQGLSGNTIYF	TGCAGCGTACAGGGCCTCTCTGGAAACACCATATATTTT
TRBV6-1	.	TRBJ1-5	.	CASSEGERQPQHF	TGTGCCAGCAGTGAAGGGGAGCGACAGCCCCAGCATTTT
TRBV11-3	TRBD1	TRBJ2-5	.	CASSPGTDQETQYF	TGTGCCAGCAGCCCCGGGACAGACCAAGAGACCCAGTACTTC
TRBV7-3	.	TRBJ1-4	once	CASSGGHPPEKLFF	TGTGCCAGCAGCGGCGGCCACCCGCCTGAAAAACTGTTTTTT
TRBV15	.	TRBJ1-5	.	CATSRERTVYSNQPQHF	TGTGCCACCAGCAGAGAAAGGACAGTGTATAGCAATCAGCCCCAGCATTTT
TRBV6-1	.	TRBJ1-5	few	CASSLGDNQPQHF	TGTGCCAGCAGTCTGGGGGACAATCAGCCCCAGCATTTT
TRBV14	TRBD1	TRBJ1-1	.	CASSRDRNTEAFF	TGTGCCAGCAGTCGGGACAGGAACACTGAAGCTTTCTTT
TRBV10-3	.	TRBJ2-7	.	CAIRDQVYEQYF	TGTGCCATCAGGGATCAGGTCTACGAGCAGTACTTC
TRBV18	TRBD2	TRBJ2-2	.	CASSPRLAGDPSTGELFF	TGTGCCAGCTCACCACGACTAGCGGGCGACCCCAGCACCGGGGAGCTGTTTTTT
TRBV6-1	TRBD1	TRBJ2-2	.	CASSEGTGNTGELFF	TGTGCCAGCAGTGAAGGGACAGGGAACACCGGGGAGCTGTTTTTT
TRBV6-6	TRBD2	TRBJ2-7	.	CASSYSVLAGINEQYF	TGTGCCAGCAGTTACTCGGTCCTAGCGGGAATCAACGAGCAGTACTTC
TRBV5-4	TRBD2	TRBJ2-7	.	CASSSGTSSYEQYF	TGTGCCAGCAGCTCAGGGACTAGCAGTTACGAGCAGTACTTC
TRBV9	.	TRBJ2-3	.	CASSVGSGPSTDTQYF	TGTGCCAGCAGCGTAGGGTCAGGTCCCAGCACAGATACGCAGTATTTT
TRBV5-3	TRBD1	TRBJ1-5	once	CARSSDPFSDRGSNQPQHF	TGTGCCAGAAGCTCCGACCCATTCTCGGACAGGGGAAGCAATCAGCCCCAGCATTTT
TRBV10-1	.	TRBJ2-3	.	CASSETGTATQYF	TGCGCCAGCAGTGAGACGGGAACAGCTACGCAGTATTTT
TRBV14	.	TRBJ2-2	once	CASSQDIQLGAGELFF	TGTGCCAGCAGCCAAGATATACAGCTCGGGGCCGGGGAGCTGTTTTTT
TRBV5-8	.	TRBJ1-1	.	CASSLGAARMNTEAFF	TGTGCCAGCAGCTTGGGCGCCGCACGCATGAACACTGAAGCTTTCTTT
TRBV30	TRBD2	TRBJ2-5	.	CAWSASGGQETQYF	TGTGCCTGGAGTGCGTCCGGGGGGCAAGAGACCCAGTACTTC
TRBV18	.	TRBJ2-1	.	CASSLQLGASYNEQFF	TGTGCCAGCTCACTCCAATTGGGGGCCTCCTACAATGAGCAGTTCTTC
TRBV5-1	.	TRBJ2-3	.	CASSLGLIDLTDTQYF	TGCGCCAGCAGCTTGGGACTAATTGATCTGACAGATACGCAGTATTTT